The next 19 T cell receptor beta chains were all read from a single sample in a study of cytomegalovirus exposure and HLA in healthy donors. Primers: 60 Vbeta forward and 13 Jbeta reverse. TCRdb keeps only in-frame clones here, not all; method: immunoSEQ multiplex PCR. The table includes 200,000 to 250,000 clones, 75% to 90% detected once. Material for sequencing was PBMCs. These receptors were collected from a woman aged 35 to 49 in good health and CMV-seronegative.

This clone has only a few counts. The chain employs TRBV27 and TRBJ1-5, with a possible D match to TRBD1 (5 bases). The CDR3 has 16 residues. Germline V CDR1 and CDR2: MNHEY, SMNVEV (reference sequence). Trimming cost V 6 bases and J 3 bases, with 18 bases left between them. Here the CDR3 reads CASRPGTTYNNQPQHF. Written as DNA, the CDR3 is TGTGCCAGCAGGCCAGGGACTACCTATAACAATCAGCCCCAGCATTTT.

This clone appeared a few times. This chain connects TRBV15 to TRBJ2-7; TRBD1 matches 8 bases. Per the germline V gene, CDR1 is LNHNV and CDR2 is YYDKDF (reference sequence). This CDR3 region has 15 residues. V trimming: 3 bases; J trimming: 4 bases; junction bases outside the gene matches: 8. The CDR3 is CATSSRGQEGYEQYF. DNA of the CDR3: TGTGCCACCAGCAGCAGGGGGCAGGAAGGATACGAGCAGTACTTC.

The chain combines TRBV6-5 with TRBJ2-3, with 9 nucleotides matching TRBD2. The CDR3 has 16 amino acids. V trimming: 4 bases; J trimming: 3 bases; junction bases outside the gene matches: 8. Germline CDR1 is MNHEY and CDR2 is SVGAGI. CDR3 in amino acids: CASSSRGRAMTDTQYF. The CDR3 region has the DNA TGTGCCAGCAGTTCGCGCGGGAGGGCCATGACAGATACGCAGTATTTT.

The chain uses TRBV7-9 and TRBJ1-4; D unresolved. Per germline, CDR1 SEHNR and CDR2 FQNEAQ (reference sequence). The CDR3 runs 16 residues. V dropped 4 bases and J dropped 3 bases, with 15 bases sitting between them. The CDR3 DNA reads TGTGCCAGCAGCTCTACAGTGTTTGGCCCTAATGAAAAACTGTTTTTT. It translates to CASSSTVFGPNEKLFF.

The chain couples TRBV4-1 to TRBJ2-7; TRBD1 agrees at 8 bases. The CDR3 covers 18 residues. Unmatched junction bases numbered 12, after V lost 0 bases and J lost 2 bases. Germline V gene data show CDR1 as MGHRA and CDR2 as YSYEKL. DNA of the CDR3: TGCGCCAGCAGCCAAGAATCTTTCAGGACAGGGATGCCCTACGAGCAGTACTTC. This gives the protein CASSQESFRTGMPYEQYF.

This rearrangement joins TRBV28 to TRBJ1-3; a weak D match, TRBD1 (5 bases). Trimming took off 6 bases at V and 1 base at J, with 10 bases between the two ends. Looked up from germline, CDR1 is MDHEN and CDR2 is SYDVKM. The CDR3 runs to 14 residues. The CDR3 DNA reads TGTGCCAGCAGGGGGCCTCATTCTGGAAACACCATATATTTT. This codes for CASRGPHSGNTIYF. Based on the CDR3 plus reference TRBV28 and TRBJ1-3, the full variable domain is DVKVTQSSRYLVKRTGEKVFLECVQDMDHENMFWYRQDPGLGLRLIYFSYDVKMKEKGDIPEGYSVSREKKERFSLILESASTNQTSMYLCASRGPHSGNTIYFGEGSWLTVV.

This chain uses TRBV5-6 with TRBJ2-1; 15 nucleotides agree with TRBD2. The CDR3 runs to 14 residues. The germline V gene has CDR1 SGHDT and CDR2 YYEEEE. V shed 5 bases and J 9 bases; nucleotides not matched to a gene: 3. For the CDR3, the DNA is TGTGCCAGCAGAGGACTAGCGGGAGGGGTTGAGCAGTTCTTC. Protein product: CASRGLAGGVEQFF.

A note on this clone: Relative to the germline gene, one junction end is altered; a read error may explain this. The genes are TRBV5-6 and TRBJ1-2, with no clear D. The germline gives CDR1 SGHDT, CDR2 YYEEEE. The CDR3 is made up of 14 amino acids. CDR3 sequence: CASSLVSAGYAYTF. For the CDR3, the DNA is TGTGCCAGCAGCTTGGTCTCGGCGGGGTATGCCTACACCTTC.

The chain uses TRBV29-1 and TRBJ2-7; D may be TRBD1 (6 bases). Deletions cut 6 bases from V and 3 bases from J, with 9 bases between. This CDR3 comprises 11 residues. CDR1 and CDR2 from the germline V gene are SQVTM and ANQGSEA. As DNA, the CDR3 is TGCAGCGTCTACAGGGACTACGAGCAGTACTTC. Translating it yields CSVYRDYEQYF.

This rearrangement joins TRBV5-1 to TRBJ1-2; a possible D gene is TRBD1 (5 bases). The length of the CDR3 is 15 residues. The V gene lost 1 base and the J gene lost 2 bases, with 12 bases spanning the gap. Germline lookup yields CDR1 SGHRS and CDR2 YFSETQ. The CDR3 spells CASSLLTGVNYGYTF. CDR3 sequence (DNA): TGCGCCAGCAGCTTGCTAACAGGAGTAAACTATGGCTACACCTTC. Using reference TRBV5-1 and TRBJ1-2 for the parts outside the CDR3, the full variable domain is KAGVTQTPRYLIKTRGQQVTLSCSPISGHRSVSWYQQTPGQGLQFLFEYFSETQRNKGNFPGRFSGRQFSNSRSEMNVSTLELGDSALYLCASSLLTGVNYGYTFGSGTRLTVV.

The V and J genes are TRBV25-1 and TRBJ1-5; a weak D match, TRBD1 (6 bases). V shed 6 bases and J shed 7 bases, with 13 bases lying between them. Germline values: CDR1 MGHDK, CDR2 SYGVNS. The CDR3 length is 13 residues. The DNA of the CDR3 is TGTGCCAGCAGACAGGGTTTGGGGCAGCCCCAGCATTTT. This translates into CASRQGLGQPQHF.

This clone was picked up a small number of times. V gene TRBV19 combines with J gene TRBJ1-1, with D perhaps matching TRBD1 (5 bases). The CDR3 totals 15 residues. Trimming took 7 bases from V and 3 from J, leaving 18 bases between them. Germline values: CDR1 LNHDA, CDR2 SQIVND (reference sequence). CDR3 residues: CASTHRRGGDTEAFF. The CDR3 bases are TGTGCCAGTACCCATAGGAGGGGTGGGGACACTGAAGCTTTCTTT. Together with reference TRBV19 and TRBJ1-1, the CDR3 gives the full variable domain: DGGITQSPKYLFRKEGQNVTLSCEQNLNHDAMYWYRQDPGQGLRLIYYSQIVNDFQKGDIAEGYSVSREKKESFPLTVTSAQKNPTAFYLCASTHRRGGDTEAFFGQGTRLTVV.

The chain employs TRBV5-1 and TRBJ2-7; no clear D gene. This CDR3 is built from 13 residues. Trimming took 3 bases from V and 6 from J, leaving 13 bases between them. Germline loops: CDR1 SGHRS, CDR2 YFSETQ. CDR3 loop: CASSWAPETEQYF. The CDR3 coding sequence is TGCGCCAGCAGCTGGGCCCCCGAGACCGAGCAGTACTTC. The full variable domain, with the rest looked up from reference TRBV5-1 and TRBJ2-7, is KAGVTQTPRYLIKTRGQQVTLSCSPISGHRSVSWYQQTPGQGLQFLFEYFSETQRNKGNFPGRFSGRQFSNSRSEMNVSTLELGDSALYLCASSWAPETEQYFGPGTRLTVT.

DNA of the CDR3: TGTGCCAGTAGTACAGGGGGCACCAACGAGCAGTACTTC. It is translated as CASSTGGTNEQYF. V gene TRBV19 combines with J gene TRBJ2-7, with 8 bases that match TRBD1. The CDR3 runs 13 residues. Per germline, CDR1 LNHDA and CDR2 SQIVND (reference sequence). V shed 4 bases and J 5 bases; nucleotides not matched to a gene: 4.

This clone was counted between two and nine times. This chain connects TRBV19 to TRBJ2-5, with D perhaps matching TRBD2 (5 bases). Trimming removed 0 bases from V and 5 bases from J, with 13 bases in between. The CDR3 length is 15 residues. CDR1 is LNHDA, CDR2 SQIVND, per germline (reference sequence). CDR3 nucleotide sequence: TGTGCCAGTAGTATAGAGCTAGCAGGTATGGAGACCCAGTACTTC. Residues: CASSIELAGMETQYF.

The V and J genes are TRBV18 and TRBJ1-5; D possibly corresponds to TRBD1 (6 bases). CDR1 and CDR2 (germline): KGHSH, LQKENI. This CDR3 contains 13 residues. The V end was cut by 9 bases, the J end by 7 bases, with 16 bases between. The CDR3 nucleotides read TGTGCCAGTCAACAGGGCGAGGGACAGCCCCAGCATTTT. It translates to CASQQGEGQPQHF.

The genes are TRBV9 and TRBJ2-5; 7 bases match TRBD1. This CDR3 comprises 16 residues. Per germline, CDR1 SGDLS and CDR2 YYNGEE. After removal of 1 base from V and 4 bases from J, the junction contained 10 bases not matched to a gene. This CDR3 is CASSVFRGGAGETQYF. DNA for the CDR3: TGTGCCAGCAGCGTATTTAGAGGGGGCGCGGGAGAGACCCAGTACTTC.

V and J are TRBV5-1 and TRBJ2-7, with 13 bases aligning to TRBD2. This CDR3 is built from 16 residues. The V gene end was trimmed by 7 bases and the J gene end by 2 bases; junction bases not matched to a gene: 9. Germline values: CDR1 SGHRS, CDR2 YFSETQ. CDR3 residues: CASSLPGTSGTYEQYF. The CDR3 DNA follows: TGCGCCAGCTCGCTCCCAGGGACTAGCGGGACCTACGAGCAGTACTTC.

CDR3 in amino acids: CASSSTPYGSFGGEQYF. The DNA for the CDR3 is TGTGCCAGCAGCTCAACCCCTTACGGGAGTTTTGGCGGGGAGCAGTACTTC. The rearrangement uses TRBV9 and TRBJ2-7, with D maybe TRBD2 (6 bases). The CDR3 covers 17 residues. Looked up from germline, CDR1 is SGDLS and CDR2 is YYNGEE. Between the trimmed V and J ends, which lost 4 bases and 7 bases, there was a span of 27 bases.